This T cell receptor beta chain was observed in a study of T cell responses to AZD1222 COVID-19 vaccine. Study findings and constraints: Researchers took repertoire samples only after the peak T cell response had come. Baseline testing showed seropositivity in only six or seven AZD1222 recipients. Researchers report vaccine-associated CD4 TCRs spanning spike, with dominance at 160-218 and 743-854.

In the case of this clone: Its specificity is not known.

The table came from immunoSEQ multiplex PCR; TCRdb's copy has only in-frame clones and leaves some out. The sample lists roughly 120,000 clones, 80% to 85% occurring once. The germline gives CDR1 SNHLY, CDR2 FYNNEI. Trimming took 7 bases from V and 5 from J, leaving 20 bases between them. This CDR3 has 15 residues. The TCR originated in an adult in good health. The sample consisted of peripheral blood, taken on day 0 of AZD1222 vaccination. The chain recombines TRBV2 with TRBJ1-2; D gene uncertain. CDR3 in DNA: TGTGCCAGCACCCAAAGTGGGGTTTGGGGATATGGCTACACCTTC. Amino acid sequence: CASTQSGVWGYGYTF. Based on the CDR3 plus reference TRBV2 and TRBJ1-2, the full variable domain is EPEVTQTPSHQVTQMGQEVILRCVPISNHLYFYWYRQILGQKVEFLVSFYNNEISEKSEIFDDQFSVERPDGSNFTLKIRSTKLEDSAMYFCASTQSGVWGYGYTFGSGTRLTVV.